This TCR beta chain was identified during a study of T cell changes during pregnancy in multiple sclerosis. This CDR3 region has 18 residues. The germline gives CDR1 SGHTA, CDR2 FQGNSA. TCRdb's copy holds only in-frame clones and misses some; the assay was immunoSEQ multiplex PCR. The data show 35,000 to 50,000 clones, roughly 90% seen once. Regarding this clone: One junction end disagrees with the germline gene, perhaps due to a read error.

The source is a female donor in good health, enrolled as a control in a pregnancy study. The rearrangement links TRBV7-2 to TRBJ2-6; possibly TRBD2 for D (7 bases). Sequenced here: peripheral blood, sampled in the second trimester of pregnancy. CDR3 residues: CASSPKDQGRAGANVLTF. The CDR3 bases are TGTGCCAGCAGCCCAAAAGATCAGGGGAGGGCTGGGGCTAACGTCCTGACTTTC.